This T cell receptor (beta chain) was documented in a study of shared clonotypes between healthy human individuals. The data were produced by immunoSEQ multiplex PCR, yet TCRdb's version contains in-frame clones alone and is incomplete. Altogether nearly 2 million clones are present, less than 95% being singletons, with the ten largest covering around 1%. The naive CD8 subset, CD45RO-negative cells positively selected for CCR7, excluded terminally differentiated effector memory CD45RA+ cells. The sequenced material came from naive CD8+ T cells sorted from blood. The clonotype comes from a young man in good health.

CDR3 nucleotides: TGTGCCAGCCTCCCGGACAGCCACGGAACCGGGGAGCTGTTTTTT. This gives the protein CASLPDSHGTGELFF. The V gene is TRBV27, the J gene TRBJ2-2, with D possibly TRBD1 on 6 matching bases. Between the trimmed V and J ends, which lost 8 bases and 5 bases, there was a span of 18 bases. The CDR3 has 15 amino acids. CDR1 MNHEY and CDR2 SMNVEV come from the germline V gene (reference sequence).